A single sample is the source of the 24 T cell receptor beta chains below, sequenced in a study of blood T cell repertoires in COVID-19. Profiling relied on immunoSEQ multiplex PCR, and the TCRdb table lists in-frame clones only, not all of them. The sample carries 200,000 or so clones, around four fifths recorded once. The sequenced material came from peripheral blood. These receptors all come from a man in his 60s with COVID-19, enrolled during active disease.

V is TRBV18 and J is TRBJ1-6; 10 bases match TRBD1. Germline V gives CDR1 KGHSH, CDR2 LQKENI. The CDR3 is 17 residues long. With 1 base clipped from V and 10 bases from J, the junction kept 10 bases outside the gene matches. CDR3 coding DNA: TGTGCCAGCTCACCACGGGGTACTGGGACAGGGGACTCACCCCTCCACTTT. It is translated as CASSPRGTGTGDSPLHF. The complete variable domain, with remaining parts taken from reference TRBV18 and TRBJ1-6, reads NAGVMQNPRHLVRRRGQEARLRCSPMKGHSHVYWYRQLPEEGLKFMVYLQKENIIDESGMPKERFSAEFPKEGPSILRIQQVVRGDSAAYFCASSPRGTGTGDSPLHFGNGTRLTVT.

This chain joins TRBV6-5 and TRBJ2-7, with 10 bases lining up with TRBD1. The junction had 5 bases not matched to a gene; V was cut back by 3 bases and J by 3 bases. CDR3 length: 15 residues. Germline V gene lookup returns CDR1 MNHEY and CDR2 SVGAGI. The CDR3 region is CASSYSGTGDYEQYF. CDR3 sequence (DNA): TGTGCCAGCAGTTATTCCGGGACAGGGGACTACGAGCAGTACTTC.

The chain has TRBV9 and TRBJ2-7; 10 bases line up with TRBD1. The germline CDR1 and CDR2 sequences are SGDLS and YYNGEE. This CDR3 is built from 16 residues. Trimming at V came to 0 bases and at J to 3 bases, leaving 6 bases not matched to a gene. The CDR3 here is CASSVDRGDRGYEQYF. In DNA form, the CDR3 reads TGTGCCAGCAGCGTAGATAGGGGGGACAGGGGCTACGAGCAGTACTTC.

The table lists this clone with a count of one. For the CDR3, the DNA is TGTGCCAGCTCCCACAGGGATCCTAACTATGGCTACACCTTC. Its protein product is CASSHRDPNYGYTF. The chain is built from TRBV5-4 and TRBJ1-2; D is possibly TRBD1 (6 bases). The V gene lost 7 bases and the J gene lost 0 bases, with 13 bases spanning the gap. From germline, CDR1 is SGHNT and CDR2 YYREEE (reference sequence). This CDR3 spans 14 amino acids.

This chain connects TRBV2 to TRBJ2-2, with D unresolved. The germline V gene has CDR1 SNHLY and CDR2 FYNNEI. Trimming removed 6 bases from V and 4 bases from J, with 9 bases in between. This CDR3 spans 13 amino acids. Here the CDR3 DNA reads TGTGCCAGCAGCCTTTTACTCACCGGGGAGCTGTTTTTT. As protein: CASSLLLTGELFF.

The chain recombines TRBV3-1 (or the pseudogene TRBV3-2) with TRBJ1-3; no reliable D call. The germline gives CDR1 LGHDT, CDR2 YNNKEL (reference sequence). V gave up 6 bases and J gave up 2 bases, with 8 bases separating them. The CDR3 contains 13 residues. CDR3 nucleotides: TGTGCCAGCAGTCGTGAGCCTGGAAACACCATATATTTT. Protein product: CASSREPGNTIYF.

V is TRBV19 and J is TRBJ1-5; no clear D. Germline V gene sequence: CDR1 LNHDA, CDR2 SQIVND (reference sequence). V was trimmed by 1 base and J by 7 bases, leaving 11 bases between them. CDR3 length: 14 amino acids. CDR3 residues: CASSIVAGSQPQHF. In nucleotides, the CDR3 is TGTGCCAGTAGTATAGTGGCAGGAAGCCAGCCCCAGCATTTT.

The chain uses TRBV11-2 and TRBJ2-7; D possibly corresponds to TRBD2 (6 bases). Per the germline V gene, CDR1 is SGHAT and CDR2 is FQNNGV. Trimming shortened V by 2 bases and J by 7 bases, and 12 bases separated the two germline ends. This CDR3 has 13 residues. CDR3: CASSLLAGTEQYF. CDR3 DNA sequence: TGTGCCAGCAGCTTACTAGCTGGGACTGAGCAGTACTTC.

J is TRBJ1-1 and V is TRBV5-1; D is perhaps TRBD1 (5 bases). This CDR3 region has 14 residues. CDR1 is SGHRS and CDR2 is YFSETQ in the germline V gene. V was trimmed by 0 bases and J by 6 bases, leaving 12 bases between them. The CDR3 protein is CASSLGAGESEAFF. The CDR3 DNA is TGCGCCAGCAGCTTGGGGGCGGGGGAGTCTGAAGCTTTCTTT.

V gene TRBV9 combines with J gene TRBJ2-7; D is uncertain. CDR3 length equals 17 residues. V was cut by 0 bases and J by 6 bases, with 22 bases left in between. From germline, CDR1 is SGDLS and CDR2 YYNGEE. CDR3 sequence (DNA): TGTGCCAGCAGCGTAGGGCACGATGCCCGTCCCCTCATCGAGCAGTACTTC. It yields the protein CASSVGHDARPLIEQYF.

The V and J genes are TRBV12-3 or TRBV12-4 and TRBJ2-3, with a possible D match to TRBD1 (6 bases). The CDR3 is made up of 13 amino acids. V was clipped by 4 bases and J by 8 bases, with 13 bases between them. CDR3 amino acids: CASSSQGQGTQYF. The CDR3 DNA sequence: TGTGCCAGCAGTTCTCAGGGGCAGGGTACGCAGTATTTT.

The chain has TRBV6-1 and TRBJ1-4; D is undetermined. The CDR3 is 15 residues long. V lost 2 bases and J lost 3, with 10 bases in between. Germline V CDR1 and CDR2: MNHNS, SASEGT. The CDR3 nucleotides read TGTGCCAGCAGTGAATCCGGGGTTGCTAATGAAAAACTGTTTTTT. It translates to CASSESGVANEKLFF.

This chain links TRBV7-9 with TRBJ2-5; 8 bases match TRBD2. V shed 1 base, J shed 4 bases, and the junction held 8 bases outside the gene matches. Germline loops: CDR1 SEHNR, CDR2 FQNEAQ (reference sequence). This CDR3 spans 16 amino acids. In DNA form, the CDR3 reads TGTGCCAGCAGCTTAGTTTTACCCCGGGGGGGAGAGACCCAGTACTTC. It specifies CASSLVLPRGGETQYF.

This rearrangement joins TRBV5-5 to TRBJ2-2; 9 nucleotides agree with TRBD1. The CDR3 extends over 16 amino acids. Germline lookup yields CDR1 SGHKS and CDR2 YYEKEE (reference sequence). Trimming removed 5 bases from V and 1 base from J; junction bases left unmatched: 6. The CDR3, as DNA: TGTGCCAGCAGGGATGGGACAGGGAAGAACACCGGGGAGCTGTTTTTT. Its translation is CASRDGTGKNTGELFF.

The rearrangement joins TRBV7-2 to TRBJ2-7; D not certain. Per the germline V gene, CDR1 is SGHTA and CDR2 is FQGNSA. V lost 4 bases and J lost 0, with 10 bases in between. CDR3 length: 14 residues. CDR3 protein: CASSSQEFSYEQYF. CDR3 in DNA: TGTGCCAGCAGCTCCCAAGAGTTCTCCTACGAGCAGTACTTC. Full variable domain (remainder filled in from reference TRBV7-2 and TRBJ2-7): GAGVSQSPSNKVTEKGKDVELRCDPISGHTALYWYRQSLGQGLEFLIYFQGNSAPDKSGLPSDRFSAERTGGSVSTLTIQRTQQEDSAVYLCASSSQEFSYEQYFGPGTRLTVT.

V usage is TRBV19 and J usage is TRBJ1-2, with TRBD1 matching over 12 bases. This CDR3 comprises 17 residues. From germline, CDR1 is LNHDA and CDR2 SQIVND (reference sequence). V gave up 3 bases and J gave up 6 bases; unmatched junction bases: 11. Written as DNA, the CDR3 is TGTGCCAGTAGTATGGGACAGGGGGCGCGGGTCGGAAATGGCTACACCTTC. It encodes CASSMGQGARVGNGYTF.

This rearrangement joins TRBV5-5 to TRBJ2-7; perhaps TRBD1 as D (5 bases). Trimming removed 2 bases at V and 4 bases at J, with 16 bases between. This CDR3 has 15 residues. Germline V gives CDR1 SGHKS, CDR2 YYEKEE (reference sequence). The CDR3 protein is CASSLMGQASYEQYF. DNA for the CDR3: TGTGCCAGCAGCTTAATGGGGCAGGCTAGTTACGAGCAGTACTTC. Looking up the rest from reference TRBV5-5 and TRBJ2-7 gives the full variable domain: DAGVTQSPTHLIKTRGQQVTLRCSPISGHKSVSWYQQVLGQGPQFIFQYYEKEERGRGNFPDRFSARQFPNYSSELNVNALLLGDSALYLCASSLMGQASYEQYFGPGTRLTVT.

To note about this clone: Other nucleotide sequences from this sample produce the same CDR3. The chain is built from TRBV28 and TRBJ1-2; D perhaps matches TRBD1 (5 bases). The germline V gene has CDR1 MDHEN and CDR2 SYDVKM. Trimming shortened V by 3 bases and J by 1 base, and 6 bases separated the two germline ends. The CDR3 covers 13 residues. The DNA for the CDR3 is TGTGCCAGCAGTTTGCAGGGTAACTATGGCTACACCTTC. It encodes CASSLQGNYGYTF.

This chain links TRBV24-1 with TRBJ2-3; the D is unclear. Germline V gene data show CDR1 as KGHDR and CDR2 as SFDVKD. The CDR3 covers 14 residues. Trimming shortened V by 9 bases and J by 1 base, and 13 bases separated the two germline ends. DNA of the CDR3: TGTGCCACCGCCGGGTTCGAGGGCACAGATACGCAGTATTTT. Translated: CATAGFEGTDTQYF.

The gene calls are TRBV10-3 and TRBJ1-1; D gene unclear. Germline loops: CDR1 ENHRY, CDR2 SYGVKD. This CDR3 is built from 12 residues. With 2 bases removed from V and 7 bases from J, the gap between germline ends came to 8 bases. DNA of the CDR3: TGTGCCATCAGTGAGAAGGACTATGAAGCTTTCTTT. It is translated as CAISEKDYEAFF.

This chain joins TRBV6-5 and TRBJ1-1; 12 nucleotides agree with TRBD1. After removal of 4 bases from V and 2 bases from J, the junction contained 2 bases not matched to a gene. In germline, CDR1 is MNHEY, CDR2 SVGAGI. The CDR3 is 15 amino acids. The CDR3 spells CASSWDRGRNTEAFF. The CDR3 DNA follows: TGTGCCAGCAGTTGGGACAGGGGGCGCAACACTGAAGCTTTCTTT.

This sequence joins TRBV6-5 and TRBJ1-1; tentatively, D is TRBD1 (6 bases). V was cut by 7 bases and J by 4 bases, with 16 bases left in between. The CDR3 extends over 14 amino acids. Germline V lookup: CDR1 MNHEY, CDR2 SVGAGI. The CDR3 loop reads CASTTGGLGTEAFF. The CDR3 DNA sequence: TGTGCCAGCACCACGGGGGGCCTGGGCACTGAAGCTTTCTTT.

The chain combines TRBV29-1 with TRBJ2-4; the match to TRBD1 covers 10 bases. The ends lost 6 bases at V and 6 bases at J; junction bases unmatched: 5. CDR1 SQVTM and CDR2 ANQGSEA come from the germline V gene. The CDR3 spans 13 residues. The CDR3 nucleotides are TGCAGCGTAACCGGGACAGGGGTAAACATTCAGTACTTC. As protein: CSVTGTGVNIQYF.

The rearrangement links TRBV9 to TRBJ1-1, with TRBD1 as a possible D gene (5 bases). V was cut by 8 bases and J by 5 bases, with 16 bases left in between. Germline assignment: CDR1 SGDLS and CDR2 YYNGEE. The CDR3 has 13 amino acids. Written as DNA, the CDR3 is TGTGCCAGTAACCTCGGGGGGGATACTGAAGCTTTCTTT. It translates to CASNLGGDTEAFF.